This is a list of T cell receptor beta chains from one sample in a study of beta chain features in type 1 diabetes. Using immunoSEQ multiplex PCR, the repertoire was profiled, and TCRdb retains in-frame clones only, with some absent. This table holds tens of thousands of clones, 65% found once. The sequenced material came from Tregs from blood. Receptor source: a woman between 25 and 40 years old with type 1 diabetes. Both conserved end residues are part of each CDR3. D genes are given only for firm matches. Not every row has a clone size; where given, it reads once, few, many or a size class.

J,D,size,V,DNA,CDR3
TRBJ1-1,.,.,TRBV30,TGTGCGTGGACTCGGGGGGGTAACTCCATGAACACTGAAGCTTTCTTT,CAWTRGGNSMNTEAFF
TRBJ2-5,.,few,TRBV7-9,TGTGCCAGCAGCTTAAATCAGGGGGAGGTAGAGACCCAGTACTTC,CASSLNQGEVETQYF
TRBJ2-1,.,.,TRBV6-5,TGTGCCAGCAGTTACTCTAACAGGGTTCGGGATGGGCAGTTCTTC,CASSYSNRVRDGQFF
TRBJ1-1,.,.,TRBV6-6,TGTGCCAGCAGTTACTTCAGGGGTGCGGACACTGAAGCTTTCTTT,CASSYFRGADTEAFF
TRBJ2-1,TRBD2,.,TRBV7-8,TGTGCCAGCAGCTTAATGACGGGGGGAGGGCCCCATGAGCAGTTCTTC,CASSLMTGGGPHEQFF
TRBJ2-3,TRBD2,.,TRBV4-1,TGCGCCAGCAGCCAAGATTTGGGTTTAGCGGGAGATAAAGATACGCAGTATTTT,CASSQDLGLAGDKDTQYF
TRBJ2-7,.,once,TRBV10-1,TGCGCCAGCTTGCATCCGTCCGGGGGTTGCGTCGAGCAGTACTTC,CASLHPSGGCVEQYF
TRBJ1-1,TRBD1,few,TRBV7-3,TGTGCCAGCAGTCGACAGGGTAGCACTGAAGCTTTCTTT,CASSRQGSTEAFF
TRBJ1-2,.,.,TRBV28,TGTGCCAGCAGTGTAAATCCGGGACTCGGCCATTATGGCTACACCTTC,CASSVNPGLGHYGYTF
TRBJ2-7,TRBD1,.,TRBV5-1,TGCGCCAGCAGCTTGAAGGGACAGGGGAGCGAGCAGTACTTC,CASSLKGQGSEQYF